Each of the 8 T cell receptor beta chains below was sequenced from the same sample in a study of blood T cell repertoires in COVID-19. Libraries were prepared by immunoSEQ multiplex PCR; TCRdb keeps only in-frame clonotypes and omits some of them. The sample shows approximately 310,000 clones, around 86% of them seen only once. Sequenced material: PBMCs or T cells enriched from blood (not recorded which). These receptors were collected from a man aged 55 to 70 who had recovered from COVID-19.

V and J are TRBV5-4 and TRBJ2-1; 14 bases map to TRBD2. Germline V gene sequence: CDR1 SGHNT, CDR2 YYREEE (reference sequence). The CDR3 is 16 amino acids. With V trimmed by 4 bases and J by 8 bases, 8 bases remained unmatched. CDR3 region: CASSTGTSGSPYEQFF. As DNA, the CDR3 is TGTGCCAGCAGCACCGGGACTAGCGGGAGTCCCTATGAGCAGTTCTTC.

The chain employs TRBV3-1 (or the pseudogene TRBV3-2) and TRBJ2-7, with TRBD2 as a possible D gene (6 bases). V lost 1 base and J lost 1, with 14 bases in between. In germline, CDR1 is LGHDT, CDR2 YNNKEL (reference sequence). The CDR3 spans 16 residues. This CDR3 reads CASSQGGAGRSYEQYF. The DNA for the CDR3 is TGTGCCAGCAGCCAAGGAGGAGCAGGGAGGTCCTACGAGCAGTACTTC.

The rearrangement links TRBV5-1 to TRBJ2-1, with TRBD2 as a possible D gene (7 bases). This CDR3 has 15 amino acids. The germline V gene encodes CDR1 SGHRS and CDR2 YFSETQ. V was trimmed by 4 bases and J by 9 bases, leaving 20 bases between them. As DNA, the CDR3 is TGCGCCAGCAGCCCCGGAAGGGGGAGGGCCGGTGAGCAGTTCTTC. It specifies CASSPGRGRAGEQFF.

This sequence joins TRBV2 and TRBJ2-7; D not certain. Per the germline V gene, CDR1 is SNHLY and CDR2 is FYNNEI. Trimming took off 7 bases at V and 1 base at J, with 14 bases between the two ends. This CDR3 spans 14 amino acids. CDR3 nucleotide sequence: TGTGCCAGCACCACCGGTCACTTTTCCTACGAGCAGTACTTC. It specifies CASTTGHFSYEQYF. Using reference TRBV2 and TRBJ2-7 for the parts outside the CDR3, the full variable domain is EPEVTQTPSHQVTQMGQEVILRCVPISNHLYFYWYRQILGQKVEFLVSFYNNEISEKSEIFDDQFSVERPDGSNFTLKIRSTKLEDSAMYFCASTTGHFSYEQYFGPGTRLTVT.

V usage is TRBV21-1 and J usage is TRBJ2-4; the D segment call TRBD1 is taken from the table without a DNA check. TRBV21-1 is a known pseudogene. This CDR3 spans 21 amino acids. This CDR3 reads CASSKFIGRGPLRGAKNIQYF. CDR3 sequence (DNA): TGTGCCAGCAGCAAATTTATAGGCAGGGGCCCTCTCCGGGGAGCCAAAAACATTCAGTACTTC.

This clone has a handful of counts. This chain links TRBV19 with TRBJ1-1; D remains ambiguous. Trimming took 7 bases from V and 1 from J, leaving 4 bases between them. Germline V gene sequence: CDR1 LNHDA, CDR2 SQIVND (reference sequence). The length of the CDR3 is 11 residues. CDR3 in DNA: TGTGCCAGTATCCGGAACACTGAAGCTTTCTTT. Its protein is CASIRNTEAFF. Full variable domain (remainder filled in from reference TRBV19 and TRBJ1-1): DGGITQSPKYLFRKEGQNVTLSCEQNLNHDAMYWYRQDPGQGLRLIYYSQIVNDFQKGDIAEGYSVSREKKESFPLTVTSAQKNPTAFYLCASIRNTEAFFGQGTRLTVV.

This chain connects TRBV18 to TRBJ2-1; tentatively, D is TRBD1 (6 bases). Germline V gene sequence: CDR1 KGHSH, CDR2 LQKENI. This CDR3 region has 20 residues. Trimming pared 4 bases from V and 6 bases from J, leaving 31 bases between. The CDR3 loop reads CASSRYRQWGSGAEVNEQFF. As DNA, the CDR3 is TGTGCCAGCTCACGCTATAGACAGTGGGGCTCAGGGGCCGAGGTCAATGAGCAGTTCTTC. The variable domain in full, with the rest retrieved from reference TRBV18 and TRBJ2-1, is NAGVMQNPRHLVRRRGQEARLRCSPMKGHSHVYWYRQLPEEGLKFMVYLQKENIIDESGMPKERFSAEFPKEGPSILRIQQVVRGDSAAYFCASSRYRQWGSGAEVNEQFFGPGTRLTVL.

The chain carries TRBV28 and TRBJ2-7, with 8 bases matching TRBD2. CDR3 size: 16 residues. The germline V gene has CDR1 MDHEN and CDR2 SYDVKM. V shed 5 bases and J 0 bases; nucleotides not matched to a gene: 9. CDR3 in DNA: TGTGCCAGCAGTGGGGGGGCAGCGGGAGACTCCTACGAGCAGTACTTC. It is translated as CASSGGAAGDSYEQYF.